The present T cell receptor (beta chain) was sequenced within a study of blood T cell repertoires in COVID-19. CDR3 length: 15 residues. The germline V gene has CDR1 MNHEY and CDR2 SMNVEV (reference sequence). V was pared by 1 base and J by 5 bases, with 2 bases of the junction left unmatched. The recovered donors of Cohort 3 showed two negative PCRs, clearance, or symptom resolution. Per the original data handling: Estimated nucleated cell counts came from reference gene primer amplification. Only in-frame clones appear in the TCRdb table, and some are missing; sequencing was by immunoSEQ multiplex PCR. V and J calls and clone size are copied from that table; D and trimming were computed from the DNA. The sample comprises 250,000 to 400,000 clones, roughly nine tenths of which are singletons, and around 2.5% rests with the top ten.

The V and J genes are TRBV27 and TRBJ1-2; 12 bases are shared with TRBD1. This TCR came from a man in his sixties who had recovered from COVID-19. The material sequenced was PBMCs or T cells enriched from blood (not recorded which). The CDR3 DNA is TGTGCCAGCAGTTTATTGGGACAGGGGGCTTATGGCTACACCTTC. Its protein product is CASSLLGQGAYGYTF.